This T cell receptor beta chain was obtained from a study of blood T cell repertoires in COVID-19. At the level of the study: Sample material is recorded as cDNA or gDNA derived from T cells, B-cell-depleted T cells, or PBMCs.

Assay: immunoSEQ multiplex PCR; the TCRdb copy retains only in-frame clones and omits some. Of about 250,000 clones in the sample, about 91% were seen once. V lost 4 bases to trimming and J lost 1 base; unmatched junction nucleotides: 4. The germline V gene encodes CDR1 LGHNT and CDR2 FRNRAP. The CDR3 is made up of 16 amino acids. Sample: peripheral blood. The chain couples TRBV12-5 to TRBJ2-3; TRBD2 agrees at 11 bases. This TCR came from a woman in her twenties or thirties with COVID-19, enrolled during active disease. The DNA for the CDR3 is TGTGCTAGTGGTTCAGGACTAGCGGGTCGCACAGATACGCAGTATTTT. Its protein is CASGSGLAGRTDTQYF.